One sample yielded the 5 T cell receptor beta chains listed below, sequenced in a study of cytomegalovirus exposure and HLA in healthy donors. The PCR made use of 60 Vbeta and 13 Jbeta primers. Some clones are missing from TCRdb's copy, which holds only in-frame ones; the method was immunoSEQ multiplex PCR. The repertoire holds under 200,000 clones, with around 68% as singletons. The sequencing input was PBMCs. These TCRs come from a man aged 50-60 years in good health and CMV-seronegative.

The rearrangement joins TRBV18 to TRBJ1-3, with a weak D call TRBD1 (6 bases). Per germline, CDR1 KGHSH and CDR2 LQKENI. CDR3 length: 17 residues. V shed 2 bases and J shed 2 bases, with 16 bases lying between them. The CDR3 DNA reads as TGTGCCAGCTCACCAATCCCAGGACAGACTCCTGGAAACACCATATATTTT. It codes for CASSPIPGQTPGNTIYF.

The chain recombines TRBV28 with TRBJ2-1, with 9 bases that match TRBD2. The V segment lost 6 bases and the J segment 6 bases; nucleotides outside the gene matches: 15. Per germline, CDR1 MDHEN and CDR2 SYDVKM. CDR3 length equals 17 residues. In nucleotides, the CDR3 is TGTGCCAGCAGACTACCCCTTGGGGGCGGGGGGGCCAATGAGCAGTTCTTC. Residues: CASRLPLGGGGANEQFF.

This clone has only one observation. The chain carries TRBV4-1 and TRBJ2-1; TRBD1 aligns across 11 bases. J gave up 6 bases and V 4 bases, and 8 bases lay outside the gene matches. Per the germline V gene, CDR1 is MGHRA and CDR2 is YSYEKL. This CDR3 is built from 16 residues. CDR3 nucleotide sequence: TGCGCCAGCAGCCCTCTGGGCGGGACAGGGGGCAATGAGCAGTTCTTC. It specifies CASSPLGGTGGNEQFF.

The chain joins TRBV7-6 to TRBJ1-1; D might be TRBD1 (6 bases). Germline V gene lookup returns CDR1 SGHVS and CDR2 FNYEAQ. With 5 bases removed from V and 0 bases from J, the gap between germline ends came to 16 bases. The CDR3 totals 16 residues. The chain's CDR3 is CASSPETGTLNTEAFF. The DNA for the CDR3 is TGTGCCAGCAGCCCTGAGACAGGCACCTTGAACACTGAAGCTTTCTTT.

V usage is TRBV6-5 and J usage is TRBJ1-2, with a possible D match to TRBD1 (5 bases). The V end was cut by 0 bases, the J end by 5 bases, with 7 bases between. The germline CDR1 and CDR2 sequences are MNHEY and SVGAGI. This CDR3 is 13 amino acids long. This chain's CDR3 is CASSYSTEYGYTF. CDR3 sequence (DNA): TGTGCCAGCAGTTACTCGACAGAGTATGGCTACACCTTC.